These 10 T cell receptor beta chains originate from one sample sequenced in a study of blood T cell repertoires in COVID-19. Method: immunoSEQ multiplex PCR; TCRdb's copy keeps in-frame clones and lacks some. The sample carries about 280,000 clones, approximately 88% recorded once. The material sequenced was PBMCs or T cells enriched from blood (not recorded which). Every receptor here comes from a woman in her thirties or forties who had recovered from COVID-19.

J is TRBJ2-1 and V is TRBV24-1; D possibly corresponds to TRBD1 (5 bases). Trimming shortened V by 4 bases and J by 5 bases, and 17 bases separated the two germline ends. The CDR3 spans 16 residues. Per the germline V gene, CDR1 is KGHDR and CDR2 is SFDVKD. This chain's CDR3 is CATSDHGQPKNNEQFF. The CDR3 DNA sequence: TGTGCCACCAGTGACCATGGACAACCCAAAAACAATGAGCAGTTCTTC.

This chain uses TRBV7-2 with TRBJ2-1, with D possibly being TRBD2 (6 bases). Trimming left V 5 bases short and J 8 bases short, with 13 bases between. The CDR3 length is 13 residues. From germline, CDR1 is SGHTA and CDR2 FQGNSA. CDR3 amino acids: CASSIGPGDEQFF. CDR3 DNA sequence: TGTGCCAGCAGCATCGGACCGGGGGATGAGCAGTTCTTC.

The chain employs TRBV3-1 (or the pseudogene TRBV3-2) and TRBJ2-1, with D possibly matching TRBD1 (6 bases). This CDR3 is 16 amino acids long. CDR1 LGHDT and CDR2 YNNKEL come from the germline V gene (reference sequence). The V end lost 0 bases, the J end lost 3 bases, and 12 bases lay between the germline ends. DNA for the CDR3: TGTGCCAGCAGCCAAGATACGGGACACCTCTACAATGAGCAGTTCTTC. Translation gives CASSQDTGHLYNEQFF.

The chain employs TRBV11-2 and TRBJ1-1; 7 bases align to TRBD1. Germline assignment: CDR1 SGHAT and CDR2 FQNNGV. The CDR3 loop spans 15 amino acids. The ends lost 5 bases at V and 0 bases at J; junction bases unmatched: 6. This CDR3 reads CASSPMTGMNTEAFF. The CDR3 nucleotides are TGTGCCAGCAGCCCGATGACAGGGATGAACACTGAAGCTTTCTTT.

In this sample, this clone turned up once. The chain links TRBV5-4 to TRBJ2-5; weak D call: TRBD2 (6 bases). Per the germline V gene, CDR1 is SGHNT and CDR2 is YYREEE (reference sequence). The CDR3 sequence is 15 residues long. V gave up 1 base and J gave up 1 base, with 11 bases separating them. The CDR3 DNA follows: TGTGCCAGCAGCTTGATGGGACTGACCCAAGAGACCCAGTACTTC. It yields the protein CASSLMGLTQETQYF.

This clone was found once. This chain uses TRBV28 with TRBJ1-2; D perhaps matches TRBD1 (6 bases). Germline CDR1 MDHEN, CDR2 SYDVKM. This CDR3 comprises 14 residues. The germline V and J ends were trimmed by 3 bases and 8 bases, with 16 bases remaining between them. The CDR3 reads CASSLKTLQGGYTF. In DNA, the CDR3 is TGTGCCAGCAGTTTGAAGACATTACAGGGAGGCTACACCTTC.

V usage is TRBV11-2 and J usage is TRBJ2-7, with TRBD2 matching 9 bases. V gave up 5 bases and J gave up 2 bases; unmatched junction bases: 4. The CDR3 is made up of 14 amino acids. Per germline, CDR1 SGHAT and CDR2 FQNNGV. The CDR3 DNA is TGTGCCAGCAGCAGGACTAGCGCTACCTACGAGCAGTACTTC. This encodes CASSRTSATYEQYF. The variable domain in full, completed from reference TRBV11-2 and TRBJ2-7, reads EAGVAQSPRYKIIEKRQSVAFWCNPISGHATLYWYQQILGQGPKLLIQFQNNGVVDDSQLPKDRFSAERLKGVDSTLKIQPAKLEDSAVYLCASSRTSATYEQYFGPGTRLTVT.

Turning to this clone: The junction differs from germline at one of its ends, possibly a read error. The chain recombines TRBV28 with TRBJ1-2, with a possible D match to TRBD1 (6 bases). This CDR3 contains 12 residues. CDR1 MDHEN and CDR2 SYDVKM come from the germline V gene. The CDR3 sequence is CASSTQGPSPLF. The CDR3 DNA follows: TGTGCCAGCAGTACACAGGGTCCATCGCCTCTCTTC.

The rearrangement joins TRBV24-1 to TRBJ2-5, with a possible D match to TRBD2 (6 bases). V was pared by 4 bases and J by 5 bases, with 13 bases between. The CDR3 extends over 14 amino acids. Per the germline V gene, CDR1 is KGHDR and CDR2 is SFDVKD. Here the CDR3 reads CATSDPRRVETQYF. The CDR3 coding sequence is TGTGCCACCAGTGACCCGCGGAGGGTTGAGACCCAGTACTTC.

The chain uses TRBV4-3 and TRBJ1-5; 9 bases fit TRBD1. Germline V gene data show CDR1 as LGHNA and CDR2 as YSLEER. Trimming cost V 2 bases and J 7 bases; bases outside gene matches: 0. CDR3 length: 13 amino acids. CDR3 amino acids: CASSQTGGQPQHF. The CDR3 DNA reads TGCGCCAGCAGCCAAACAGGGGGCCAGCCCCAGCATTTT.